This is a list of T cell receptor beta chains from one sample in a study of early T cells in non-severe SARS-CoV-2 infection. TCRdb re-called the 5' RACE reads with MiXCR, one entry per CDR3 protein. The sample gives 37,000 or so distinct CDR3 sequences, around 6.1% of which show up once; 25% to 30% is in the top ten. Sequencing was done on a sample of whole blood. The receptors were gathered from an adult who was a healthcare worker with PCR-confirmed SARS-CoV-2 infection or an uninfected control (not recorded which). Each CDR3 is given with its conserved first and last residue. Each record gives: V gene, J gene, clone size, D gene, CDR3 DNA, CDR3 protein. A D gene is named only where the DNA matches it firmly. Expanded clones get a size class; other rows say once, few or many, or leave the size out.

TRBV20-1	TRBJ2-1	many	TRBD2	TGCAGTGCCGTGGCAGCGGGACTTTCCTACAATGAGCAGTTCTTC	CSAVAAGLSYNEQFF
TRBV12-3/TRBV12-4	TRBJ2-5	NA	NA	TGTGCCAGCAGGAAGATCGGGGGATCGGAGACCCAGTACTTC	CASRKIGGSETQYF
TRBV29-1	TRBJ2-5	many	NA	TGCCGAGCGGACTACCAAGAGACCCAGTACTTC	CRADYQETQYF
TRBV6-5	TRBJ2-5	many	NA	TGTGCCAGCAATACCGGGGGCCTCGATCGAGAGACCCAGTACTTC	CASNTGGLDRETQYF
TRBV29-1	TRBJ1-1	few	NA	TGCAGCGTTGAACTCACCTTGAACACTGAAGCTTTCTTT	CSVELTLNTEAFF
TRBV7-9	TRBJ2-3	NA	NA	TGTGCCAGCAGCTTAGACAGGGCAATGGATACGCAGTATTTT	CASSLDRAMDTQYF
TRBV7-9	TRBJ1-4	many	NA	TGTGCCAGCAGCTTAGCGCCGGGGCGGAAACTGTTTTTT	CASSLAPGRKLFF
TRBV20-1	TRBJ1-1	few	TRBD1	TGCAGTGCTAGAGGCGATCCCGGGACAGCAGCGGGCGTTGGCACTGAAGCTTTCTTT	CSARGDPGTAAGVGTEAFF
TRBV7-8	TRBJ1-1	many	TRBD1	TGTGCCAGCAGCCCGGACAGGGGGCGCGATGAAGTTTTCTTT	CASSPDRGRDEVFF
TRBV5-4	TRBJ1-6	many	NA	TGTGCCAGCAGCCCGGGAGTGGGCCCCAATAATTCACCCCTCCACTTT	CASSPGVGPNNSPLHF
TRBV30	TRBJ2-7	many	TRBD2	TGTGCCTGGGGCGGGAGGGGTTACGAGCAGTACTTC	CAWGGRGYEQYF
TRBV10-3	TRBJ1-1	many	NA	TGTGCCATCAGTGGGCAGATCATGAACACTGAAGCTTTCTTT	CAISGQIMNTEAFF
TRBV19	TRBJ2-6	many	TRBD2	TGTGCCAGTAGCGCACCGGGACTAGCGGTAAACTCTGGGGCCAACGTCCTGACTTTC	CASSAPGLAVNSGANVLTF
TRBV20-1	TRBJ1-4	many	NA	TGCAGTGCTAGAGGGACGGGTGAAAAACTGTTTTTT	CSARGTGEKLFF
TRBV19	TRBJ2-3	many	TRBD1	TGTGCCAGCTCCGGACAGGGGGCGGGTGGCACAGATACGCAGTATTTT	CASSGQGAGGTDTQYF
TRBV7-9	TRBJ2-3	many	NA	TGTGCCAGCAGCTTAGCTTGGGGTGGCACAGATACGCAGTATTTT	CASSLAWGGTDTQYF
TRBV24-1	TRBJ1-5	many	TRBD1	TGTGCCACCAGTGAGCCTGGACAGGGCAATCAGCCCCAGCATTTT	CATSEPGQGNQPQHF
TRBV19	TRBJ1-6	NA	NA	TGTGCCAGTAGTTTCACAGGGAATTCACCCCTCCACTTT	CASSFTGNSPLHF
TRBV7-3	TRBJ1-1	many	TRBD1	TGTGCCAGCGCTAGGACAGGGAACACTGAAGCTTTCTTT	CASARTGNTEAFF
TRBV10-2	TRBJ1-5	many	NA	TGCGCCAGCCAGACGGAGCGTTATAGCAATCAGCCCCAGCATTTT	CASQTERYSNQPQHF
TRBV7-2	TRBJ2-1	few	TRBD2	TGTGCCAGCAGCTTAATTAGCGGGAGCTATGAGCAGTTCTTC	CASSLISGSYEQFF
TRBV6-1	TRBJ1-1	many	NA	TGTGCCAGCAGTGCACAGGGTCGTACTGAAGCTTTCTTT	CASSAQGRTEAFF
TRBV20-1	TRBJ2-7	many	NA	TGCAGTGCTAGTGCGGGGTCCTACGAGCAGTACTTC	CSASAGSYEQYF
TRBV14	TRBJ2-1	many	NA	TGTGCCAGCAGCCAAAGCGCCTACAATGAGCAGTTCTTC	CASSQSAYNEQFF